This TCR beta chain is drawn from a study of blood T cells in healthy people across ages (dated by TCRdb to about 2015). Turning to the overall study: In model experiments, roughly one uniquely barcoded TCR beta cDNA molecule per two T cells was captured by template switching. Two additional independent replicas of 1 million unique cDNA reads from the same blood draw were analyzed for two donors (one aged 18 to 30 and one aged 80 or older). To avoid experimental bias, donors of different ages were randomly spread across the sequencing lanes. To track age-related changes in TCR beta repertoire diversity, the study relied on deep sequencing normalized with unique cDNA molecular identifiers. The donors were divided into four age groups: young (average around 17 years), middle-aged (approximately 39), aged (62) and long-lived (nearly 85). The full study reports these points: Since profiling was done on bulk unsorted PBMCs, naive and antigen-experienced compartments could not be conclusively compared. As age increased, observed TCR beta diversity per million T cells dropped in a roughly linear way, and a significant reduction was already evident by age roughly 36. The long-lived group showed more naive CD4+ T cells, fewer expanded clones and increased TCR diversity than the aged group, suggesting age selection. A strong correlation was found between observed TCR beta diversity and the percentage of naive T cells measured by flow cytometry. Because donor CMV infection status was unknown, age-related changes in expanded clonotypes were potentially confounded. Total diversity estimates from one million sequenced T cells were considered lower bounds and underestimates.

Notes on this clonotype: Its antigen is not yet known. There are no base qualities to consult, and no much larger clone falls within one base.

Including cysteine and phenylalanine, the CDR3 has 14 amino acids. Just CDR3 DNA is preserved here, 42 bases in frame from base 1. CDR1 and CDR2 are drawn from the germline V gene: MDHEN, SYDVKM. V gives up 6 bases and J gives up 1 base, and the segment between their germline ends measures 12 bases. Library generation was performed with 5' RACE. Data came from an Illumina HiSeq 2500. A second PCR of roughly 7 to 11 cycles was run with a J-beta primer mix and a sample-barcoded 5' primer. Each TCR beta cDNA molecule received a unique molecular identifier from a template-switch 5' adaptor carrying 12 random nucleotides. Each sample yielded at least 2.5 million CDR3-containing paired-end reads. First-strand cDNA was synthesized from all RNA with the Mint cDNA synthesis kit, primed by a TRBC-specific oligonucleotide. All cDNA was treated with uracil-DNA glycosylase and then went through a first 18-cycle PCR with the universal primers M1SS and BC2_uni_R. On the study's bioinformatics: Normalization of each sample was performed by random selection of 1 million high-quality reads, each carrying a distinct molecular identifier. Reads with shared molecular identifiers were discarded instead of being binned into consensus sequences. MiTCR, with a Q25 quality threshold and the strictest error-elimination algorithm, was used for CDR3 identification, clonotype clustering and error correction. A nonparametric unseen species model with Euler transformation was used to estimate a lower bound on total TCR beta diversity. Through fastp at Q25 and MiXCR, TCRdb rebuilt clones from the public reads, retaining in-frame beta chains. Each entry merges the rows of one CDR3 protein and shows their most common DNA and genes. Here the V and J calls rest on TCRdb's processing, not on the authors' analysis. The sample contains under 800,000 distinct CDR3 sequences, 40% to 45% of them found a single time. The top ten clonotypes cover roughly 19% of the sample.

Systemically healthy Caucasian individuals from Russia, 35 to 50 in total and aged roughly 6 to 100 years, were included as donors. Approximately 10 milliliters of peripheral blood were collected from each donor into EDTA-treated Vacutainer tubes. PBMCs were isolated by Ficoll-Paque density-gradient centrifugation, with at least 6 million obtained per sample. Trizol reagent was used to extract total RNA from PBMCs, with at least 5 micrograms per sample. For every donor, an aliquot of PBMCs went through flow cytometry to measure the percentages of naive CD45RAhigh/CD27high T cells. Recombination linked TRBV28 to TRBJ1-1, and TRBD1 may be the D gene, going by 5 matching bases. Sequencing was done on a sample of blood. This clonotype originated in a woman aged 55-70 years in good health. For the CDR3, the sequence is CASSQGQRNTEAFF. The nucleotide sequence is given as TGTGCCAGCAGCCAAGGACAAAGGAACACTGAAGCTTTCTTT.